One sample yielded the 17 T cell receptor beta chains listed below, sequenced in a study of T cell responses to AZD1222 COVID-19 vaccine. Method: immunoSEQ multiplex PCR; TCRdb's copy keeps in-frame clones and lacks some. The table includes about 140,000 clones, about 93% detected once. The specimen was peripheral blood, collected 28 days after the second AZD1222 dose. The source is an adult who received the AZD1222 COVID-19 vaccine.

This CDR3 reads CASGTPGTGNSPLHF. For the CDR3, the DNA is TGTGCCAGTGGAACTCCGGGGACAGGGAATTCACCCCTCCACTTT. The chain couples TRBV19 to TRBJ1-6; 9 nucleotides match TRBD1. The V and J ends lost 8 bases and 7 bases, in that order; junction bases with no gene match: 9. The germline V gene encodes CDR1 LNHDA and CDR2 SQIVND (reference sequence). The CDR3 runs to 15 residues.

V usage is TRBV3-1 (or the pseudogene TRBV3-2) and J usage is TRBJ1-6; D unclear. This CDR3 contains 12 residues. CDR1 LGHDT and CDR2 YNNKEL come from the germline V gene (reference sequence). Trimming took 1 base from V and 9 from J, leaving 4 bases between them. CDR3 DNA sequence: TGTGCCAGCAGCCAAGGTAGTTCACCCCTCCACTTT. It is translated as CASSQGSSPLHF.

The chain has TRBV5-6 and TRBJ2-1; D unclear. Trimming took off 0 bases at V and 2 bases at J, with 9 bases between the two ends. CDR3 size: 15 residues. CDR1 SGHDT and CDR2 YYEEEE come from the germline V gene. The CDR3 bases are TGTGCCAGCAGCTTGGGTGCCCGCCCCTACAATGAGCAGTTCTTC. This codes for CASSLGARPYNEQFF. Using reference TRBV5-6 and TRBJ2-1 for the parts outside the CDR3, the full variable domain is DAGVTQSPTHLIKTRGQQVTLRCSPKSGHDTVSWYQQALGQGPQFIFQYYEEEERQRGNFPDRFSGHQFPNYSSELNVNALLLGDSALYLCASSLGARPYNEQFFGPGTRLTVL.

The chain joins TRBV7-2 to TRBJ2-3, with D possibly being TRBD1 (5 bases). The CDR3 is made up of 14 amino acids. Germline V gene sequence: CDR1 SGHTA, CDR2 FQGNSA. Deletions cut 5 bases from V and 4 bases from J, with 13 bases between. The CDR3 region has the DNA TGTGCCAGCAGCCAGGGCCATTCGGCAGATACGCAGTATTTT. This translates into CASSQGHSADTQYF.

The chain recombines TRBV19 with TRBJ1-1, with D possibly being TRBD1 (6 bases). The CDR3 is 17 residues long. V was clipped by 5 bases and J by 6 bases, with 25 bases between them. Germline V lookup: CDR1 LNHDA, CDR2 SQIVND (reference sequence). DNA for the CDR3: TGTGCCAGTAGTGGCCAGGGGCTTCGCGTGGTCAGGTCTGAAGCTTTCTTT. Residues: CASSGQGLRVVRSEAFF.

The rearrangement links TRBV4-1 to TRBJ2-1; the D is unclear. The germline V gene encodes CDR1 MGHRA and CDR2 YSYEKL. The CDR3 loop spans 15 amino acids. V dropped 1 base and J dropped 4 bases, with 11 bases sitting between them. CDR3 sequence reads: CASSQAPLRYNEQFF. The CDR3 coding sequence is TGCGCCAGCAGCCAAGCCCCCCTAAGATACAATGAGCAGTTCTTC.

The chain uses TRBV9 and TRBJ2-3; D not certain. The germline V and J ends were trimmed by 6 bases and 3 bases, with 14 bases remaining between them. Germline V gene sequence: CDR1 SGDLS, CDR2 YYNGEE. This CDR3 contains 14 residues. CDR3: CASKRGQETDTQYF. As DNA, the CDR3 is TGTGCCAGCAAGCGAGGTCAGGAGACAGATACGCAGTATTTT. The full variable domain, completed using reference TRBV9 and TRBJ2-3, is DSGVTQTPKHLITATGQRVTLRCSPRSGDLSVYWYQQSLDQGLQFLIQYYNGEERAKGNILERFSAQQFPDLHSELNLSSLELGDSALYFCASKRGQETDTQYFGPGTRLTVL.

This clone was picked up one time. The rearrangement uses TRBV4-2 and TRBJ1-5, with 7 nucleotides matching TRBD1. CDR3 size: 17 residues. V lost 0 bases to trimming and J lost 0 bases; unmatched junction nucleotides: 5. Germline-derived CDR1 and CDR2 are LGHNA and YNFKEQ. The CDR3 spells CASSQEGTVNSNQPQHF. The CDR3 bases are TGTGCCAGCAGCCAAGAAGGGACAGTGAATAGCAATCAGCCCCAGCATTTT.

This clone was picked up one time. This chain uses TRBV4-3 with TRBJ1-1, with D unresolved. Germline V gives CDR1 LGHNA, CDR2 YSLEER. Trimming stripped 0 bases from V and 6 bases from J, with 14 bases between. There are 15 residues in the CDR3. In DNA, the CDR3 is TGCGCCAGCAGCCAAGATCTTAAGGAGATCTCTGAAGCTTTCTTT. This codes for CASSQDLKEISEAFF.

The chain is built from TRBV5-5 and TRBJ2-1; the D is unclear. Germline assignment: CDR1 SGHKS and CDR2 YYEKEE (reference sequence). CDR3 length equals 14 residues. Between the trimmed V and J ends, which lost 0 bases and 2 bases, there was a span of 6 bases. CDR3 DNA sequence: TGTGCCAGCAGCTTGGGCACTGCCTACAATGAGCAGTTCTTC. It translates to CASSLGTAYNEQFF. The whole variable domain, remainder taken from reference TRBV5-5 and TRBJ2-1, is DAGVTQSPTHLIKTRGQQVTLRCSPISGHKSVSWYQQVLGQGPQFIFQYYEKEERGRGNFPDRFSARQFPNYSSELNVNALLLGDSALYLCASSLGTAYNEQFFGPGTRLTVL.

The chain employs TRBV29-1 and TRBJ1-2; D call uncertain. Germline CDR1 SQVTM, CDR2 ANQGSEA. V shed 6 bases and J shed 5 bases, with 16 bases lying between them. CDR3 length: 13 amino acids. The CDR3 here is CSVVVVAGYGYTF. DNA for the CDR3: TGCAGCGTCGTTGTAGTGGCGGGGTATGGCTACACCTTC.

This clone showed up just a few times. The rearrangement uses TRBV6-1 and TRBJ1-3; D is undetermined. Trimming took off 3 bases at V and 8 bases at J, with 8 bases between the two ends. The CDR3 consists of 12 residues. CDR1 is MNHNS and CDR2 is SASEGT in the germline V gene. CDR3 coding DNA: TGTGCCAGCAGTGAGACCAGAGACACCATATATTTT. Translation: CASSETRDTIYF.

This clone turned up a few times. V usage is TRBV7-9 and J usage is TRBJ1-1; D is ambiguous. The ends were cut back, 5 bases at V and 7 bases at J, with 14 bases in the middle. Germline assignment: CDR1 SEHNR and CDR2 FQNEAQ (reference sequence). The CDR3 covers 13 residues. CDR3 sequence reads: CASSPPGTFEAFF. As DNA, the CDR3 is TGTGCCAGCAGCCCCCCTGGAACATTTGAAGCTTTCTTT.

The chain recombines TRBV6-1 with TRBJ2-7; 7 bases map to TRBD1. CDR3 length equals 16 residues. In germline, CDR1 is MNHNS, CDR2 SASEGT. V shed 3 bases and J 1 base; nucleotides not matched to a gene: 9. DNA for the CDR3: TGTGCCAGCAGTGACCCCCGGGACAGCCTGTCCTACGAGCAGTACTTC. It yields the protein CASSDPRDSLSYEQYF.

The chain recombines TRBV7-8 with TRBJ1-5; 11 bases align to TRBD1. Germline V gene data show CDR1 as SGHVS and CDR2 as FQNEAQ. V was pared by 8 bases and J by 6 bases, with 9 bases of the junction left unmatched. This CDR3 comprises 15 residues. CDR3: CASFPGQGVSQPQHF. The CDR3 nucleotides are TGTGCCAGCTTTCCGGGACAGGGGGTTAGTCAGCCCCAGCATTTT.

V is TRBV12-1 and J is TRBJ1-4; the table gives TRBD1 as D, unverified against the DNA. TRBV12-1 is a pseudogene. This CDR3 has 16 residues. The CDR3 here is CASRRNRGRANEKLFF. As DNA, the CDR3 is TGTGCCAGCAGGCGTAACAGGGGGAGGGCTAATGAAAAACTGTTTTTT.

V is TRBV9 and J is TRBJ2-1; tentative D call: TRBD1 (6 bases). This CDR3 has 17 amino acids. The ends were cut back, 3 bases at V and 7 bases at J, with 23 bases in the middle. CDR1 is SGDLS, CDR2 YYNGEE, per germline. CDR3 DNA: TGTGCCAGCAGCGACCCCCGGATTGCCGGGACATTGAATGAGCAGTTCTTC. Translated: CASSDPRIAGTLNEQFF.